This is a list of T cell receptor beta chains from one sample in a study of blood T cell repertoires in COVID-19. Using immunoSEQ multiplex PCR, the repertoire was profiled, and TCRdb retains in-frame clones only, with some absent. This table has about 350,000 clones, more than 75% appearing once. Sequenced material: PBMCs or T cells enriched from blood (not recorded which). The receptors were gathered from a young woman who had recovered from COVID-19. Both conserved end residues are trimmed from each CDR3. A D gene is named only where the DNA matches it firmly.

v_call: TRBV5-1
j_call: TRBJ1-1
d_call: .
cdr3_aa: ASIAGESTEAF

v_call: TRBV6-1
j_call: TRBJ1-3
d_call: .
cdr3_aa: ASSETVLTGNTIY

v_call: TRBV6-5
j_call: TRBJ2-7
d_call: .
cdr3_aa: ASSYGRGYEQY

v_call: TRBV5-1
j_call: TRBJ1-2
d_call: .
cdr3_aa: ASSFQGINYGYT

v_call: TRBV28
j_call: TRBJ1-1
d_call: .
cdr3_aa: ASSLGGIEAF

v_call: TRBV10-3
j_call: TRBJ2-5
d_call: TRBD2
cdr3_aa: AISPSSTLAGGPQY

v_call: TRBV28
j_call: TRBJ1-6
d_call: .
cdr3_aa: ASSLYRSSYNSPLH

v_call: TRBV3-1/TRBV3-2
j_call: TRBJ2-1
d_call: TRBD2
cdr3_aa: ASSQTSGGVDEQF

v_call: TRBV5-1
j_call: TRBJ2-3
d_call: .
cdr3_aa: ASSLVAGPDTQY

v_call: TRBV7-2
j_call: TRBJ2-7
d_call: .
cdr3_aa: ASSFDTSYEQY

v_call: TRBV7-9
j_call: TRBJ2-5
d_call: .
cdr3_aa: ASSLAPSGETQY

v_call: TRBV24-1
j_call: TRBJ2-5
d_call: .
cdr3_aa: ATSDIRGRGQQETQY

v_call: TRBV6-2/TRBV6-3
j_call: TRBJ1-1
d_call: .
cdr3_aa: ASSYSPGAGITEAF

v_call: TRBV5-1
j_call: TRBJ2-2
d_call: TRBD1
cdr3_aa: ASSTGTGAGELF

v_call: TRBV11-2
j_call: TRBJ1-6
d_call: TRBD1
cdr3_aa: ASSMRTGGSSPLH

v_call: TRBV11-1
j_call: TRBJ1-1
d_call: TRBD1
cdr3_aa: ASSLAVTGERNTEAF

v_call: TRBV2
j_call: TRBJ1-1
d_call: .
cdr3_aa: ASTSEMNTEAF

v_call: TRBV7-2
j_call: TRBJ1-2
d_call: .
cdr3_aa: ASSLVRQGGYT

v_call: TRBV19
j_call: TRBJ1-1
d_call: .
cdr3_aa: ASSSVLGVNTEAF

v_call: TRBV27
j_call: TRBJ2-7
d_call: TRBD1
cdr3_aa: ASSLFRSALQGPTTRLEQY

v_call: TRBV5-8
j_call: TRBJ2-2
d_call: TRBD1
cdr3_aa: ASTLGQEAGELF

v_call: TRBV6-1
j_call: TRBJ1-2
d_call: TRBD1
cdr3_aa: ASSDRDRGGGYT

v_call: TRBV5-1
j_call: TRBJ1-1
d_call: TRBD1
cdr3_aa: ASSFGDRGQNTEAF

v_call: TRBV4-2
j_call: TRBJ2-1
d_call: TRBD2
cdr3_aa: ASSQDGGSLAGSNEQF

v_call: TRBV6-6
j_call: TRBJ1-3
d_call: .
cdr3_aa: ASSPSGGNTIY

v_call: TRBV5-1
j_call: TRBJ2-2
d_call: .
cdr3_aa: ASSLQGGYTGELF

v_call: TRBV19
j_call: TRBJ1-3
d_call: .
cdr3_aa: ASSIFWTRGDSGNTIY

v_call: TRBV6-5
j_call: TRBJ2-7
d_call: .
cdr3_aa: ASGRDKSYEQY

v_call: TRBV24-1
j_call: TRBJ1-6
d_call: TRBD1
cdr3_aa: ATRQGDNSPLH

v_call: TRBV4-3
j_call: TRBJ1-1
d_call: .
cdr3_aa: ASSQQNLVNTEAF

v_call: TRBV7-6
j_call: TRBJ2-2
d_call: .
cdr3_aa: ASSPTRAIGELF

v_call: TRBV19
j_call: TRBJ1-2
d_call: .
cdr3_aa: ASSRANYGYT

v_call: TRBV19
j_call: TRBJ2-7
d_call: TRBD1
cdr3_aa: ASSSRDRRAEQY

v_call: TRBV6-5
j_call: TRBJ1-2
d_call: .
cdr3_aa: ASSRPEVPGYT

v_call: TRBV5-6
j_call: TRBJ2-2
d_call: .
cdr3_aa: ASSHLDRNTGELF

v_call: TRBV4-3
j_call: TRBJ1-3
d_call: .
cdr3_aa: ASSPDIYAGNTIY

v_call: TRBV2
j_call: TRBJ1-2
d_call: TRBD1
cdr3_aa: ASSEFARTGALDGYT

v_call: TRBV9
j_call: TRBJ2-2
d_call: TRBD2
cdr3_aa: ASSVALSGGLTGELF

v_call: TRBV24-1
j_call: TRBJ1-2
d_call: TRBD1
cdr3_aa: ATSERQGYGYT

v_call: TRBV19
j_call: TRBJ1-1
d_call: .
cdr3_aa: ASSIDKETGRLLEAF

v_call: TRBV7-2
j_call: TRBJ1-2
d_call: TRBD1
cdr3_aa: ASSLDAHRGHYGYT

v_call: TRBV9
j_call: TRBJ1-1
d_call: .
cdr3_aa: ASSVEARPTEAF

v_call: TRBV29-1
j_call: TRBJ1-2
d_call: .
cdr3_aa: SVVRQGSAGYT

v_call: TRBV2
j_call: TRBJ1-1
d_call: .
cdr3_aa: ASSQVQNGAF

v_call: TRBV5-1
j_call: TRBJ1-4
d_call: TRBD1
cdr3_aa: ASSLAGGQGPLGEKLF

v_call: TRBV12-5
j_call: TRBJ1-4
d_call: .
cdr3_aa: ASGLPEGGEKLF

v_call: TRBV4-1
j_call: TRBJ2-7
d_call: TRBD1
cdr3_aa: ASSQEPGGSYEQY

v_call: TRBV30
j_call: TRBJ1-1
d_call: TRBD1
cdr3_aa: AWSRPDRVSAEAF

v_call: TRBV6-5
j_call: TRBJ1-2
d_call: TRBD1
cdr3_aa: ASSPTGLYGYT

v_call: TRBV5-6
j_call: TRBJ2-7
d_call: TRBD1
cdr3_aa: ASSSRQGIYEQY

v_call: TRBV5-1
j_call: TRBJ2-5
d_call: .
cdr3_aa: ASSPGSGETQY

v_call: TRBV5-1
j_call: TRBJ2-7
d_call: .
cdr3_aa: ASSLGRAEFYEQY

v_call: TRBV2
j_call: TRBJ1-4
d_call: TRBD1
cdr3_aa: ASSEPAGTANEKLF

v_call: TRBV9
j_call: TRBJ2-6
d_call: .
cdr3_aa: ASSGGGRITGANVLT

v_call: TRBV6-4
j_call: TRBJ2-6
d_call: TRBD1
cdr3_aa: ASSGGTGESGANVLT

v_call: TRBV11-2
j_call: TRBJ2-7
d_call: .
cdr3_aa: ASSLGPGKRTYEQY

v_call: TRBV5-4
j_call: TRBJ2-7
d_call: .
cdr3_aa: ASSLRQGSYEQY

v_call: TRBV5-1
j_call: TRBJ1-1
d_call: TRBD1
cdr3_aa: ASSFGQGDEAF